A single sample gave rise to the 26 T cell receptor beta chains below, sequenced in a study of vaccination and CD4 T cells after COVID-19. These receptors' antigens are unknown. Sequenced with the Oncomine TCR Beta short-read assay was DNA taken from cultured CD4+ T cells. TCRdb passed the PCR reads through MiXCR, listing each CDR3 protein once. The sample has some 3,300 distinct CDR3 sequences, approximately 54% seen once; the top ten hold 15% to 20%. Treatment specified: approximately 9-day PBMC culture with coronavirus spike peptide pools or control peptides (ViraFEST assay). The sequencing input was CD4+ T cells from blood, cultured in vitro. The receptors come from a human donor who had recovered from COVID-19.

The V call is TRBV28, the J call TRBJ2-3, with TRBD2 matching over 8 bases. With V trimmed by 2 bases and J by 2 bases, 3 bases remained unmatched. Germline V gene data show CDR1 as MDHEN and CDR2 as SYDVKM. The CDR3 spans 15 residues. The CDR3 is CASSLPGLATDTQYF. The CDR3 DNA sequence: TGTGCCAGCAGTTTACCTGGACTAGCCACAGATACGCAGTATTTT.

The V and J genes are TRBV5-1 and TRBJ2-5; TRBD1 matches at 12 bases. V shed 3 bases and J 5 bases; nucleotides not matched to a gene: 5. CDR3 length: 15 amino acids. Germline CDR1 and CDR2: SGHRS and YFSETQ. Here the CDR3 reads CASSWGTGGSETQYF. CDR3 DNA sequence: TGCGCCAGCAGCTGGGGGACAGGGGGCAGTGAGACCCAGTACTTC.

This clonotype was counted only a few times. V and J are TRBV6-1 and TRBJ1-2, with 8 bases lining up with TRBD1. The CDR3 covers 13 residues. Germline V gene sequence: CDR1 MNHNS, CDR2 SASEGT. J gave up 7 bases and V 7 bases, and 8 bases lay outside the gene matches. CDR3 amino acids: CASTLGQAGGYTF. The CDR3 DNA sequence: TGTGCCAGCACCCTGGGACAGGCCGGTGGCTACACCTTC.

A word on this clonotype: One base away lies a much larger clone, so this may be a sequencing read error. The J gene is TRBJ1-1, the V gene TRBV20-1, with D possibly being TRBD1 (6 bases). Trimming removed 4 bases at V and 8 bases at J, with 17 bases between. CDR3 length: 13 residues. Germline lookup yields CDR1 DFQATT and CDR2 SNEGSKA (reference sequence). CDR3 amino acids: CSATLSGASEAFF. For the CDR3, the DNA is TGCAGTGCTACCCTCTCGGGGGCCTCAGAAGCTTTCTTT.

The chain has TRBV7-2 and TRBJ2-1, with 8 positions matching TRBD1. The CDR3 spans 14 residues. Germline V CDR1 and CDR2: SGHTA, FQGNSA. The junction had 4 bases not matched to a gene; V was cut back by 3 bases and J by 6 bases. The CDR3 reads CASSFQGALNEQFF. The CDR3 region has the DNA TGTGCCAGCAGCTTCCAGGGGGCGCTCAATGAGCAGTTCTTC.

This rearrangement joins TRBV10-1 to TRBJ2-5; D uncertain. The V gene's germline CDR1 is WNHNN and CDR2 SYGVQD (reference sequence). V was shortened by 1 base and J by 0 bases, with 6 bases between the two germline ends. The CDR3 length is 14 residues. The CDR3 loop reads CASSEWKDQETQYF. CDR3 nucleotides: TGCGCCAGCAGTGAGTGGAAAGACCAAGAGACCCAGTACTTC.

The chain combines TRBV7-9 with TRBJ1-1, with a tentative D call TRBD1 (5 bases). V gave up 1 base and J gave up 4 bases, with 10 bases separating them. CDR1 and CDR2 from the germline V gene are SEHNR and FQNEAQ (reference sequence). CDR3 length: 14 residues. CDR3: CASSLVGDGTEAFF. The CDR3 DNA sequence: TGTGCCAGCAGCTTAGTGGGGGACGGCACTGAAGCTTTCTTT.

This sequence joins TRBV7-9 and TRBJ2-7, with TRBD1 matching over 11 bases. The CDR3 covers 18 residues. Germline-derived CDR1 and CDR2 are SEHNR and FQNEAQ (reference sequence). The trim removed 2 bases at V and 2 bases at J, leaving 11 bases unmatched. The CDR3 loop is CASSLPLGRDRGAYEQYF. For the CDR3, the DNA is TGTGCCAGCAGCTTACCCCTAGGTCGGGACAGGGGGGCCTACGAGCAGTACTTC.

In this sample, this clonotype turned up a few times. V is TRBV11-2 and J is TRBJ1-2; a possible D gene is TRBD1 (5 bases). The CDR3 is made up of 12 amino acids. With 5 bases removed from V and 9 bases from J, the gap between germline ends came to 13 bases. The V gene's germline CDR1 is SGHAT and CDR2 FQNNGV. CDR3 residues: CASSHDSYRYTF. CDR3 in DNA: TGTGCCAGCAGCCACGACAGCTACCGCTACACCTTC.

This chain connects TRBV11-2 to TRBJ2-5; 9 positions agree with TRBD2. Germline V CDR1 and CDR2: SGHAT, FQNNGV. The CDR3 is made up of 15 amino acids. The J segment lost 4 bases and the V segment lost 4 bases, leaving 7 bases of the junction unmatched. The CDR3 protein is CASSSTGLARETQYF. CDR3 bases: TGTGCCAGCAGCTCTACAGGACTAGCGAGAGAGACCCAGTACTTC. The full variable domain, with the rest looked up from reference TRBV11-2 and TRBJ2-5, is EAGVAQSPRYKIIEKRQSVAFWCNPISGHATLYWYQQILGQGPKLLIQFQNNGVVDDSQLPKDRFSAERLKGVDSTLKIQPAKLEDSAVYLCASSSTGLARETQYFGPGTRLLVL.

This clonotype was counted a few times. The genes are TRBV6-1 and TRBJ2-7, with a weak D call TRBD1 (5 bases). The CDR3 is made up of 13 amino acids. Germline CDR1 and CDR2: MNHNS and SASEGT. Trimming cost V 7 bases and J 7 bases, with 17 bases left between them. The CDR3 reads CASTAGPSQEQYF. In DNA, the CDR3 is TGTGCCAGCACGGCAGGGCCCTCGCAGGAGCAGTACTTC.

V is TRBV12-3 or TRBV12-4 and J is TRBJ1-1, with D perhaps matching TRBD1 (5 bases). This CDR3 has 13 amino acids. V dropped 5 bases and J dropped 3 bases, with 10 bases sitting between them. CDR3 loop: CASSRREDTEAFF. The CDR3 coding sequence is TGTGCCAGCAGTCGCAGGGAAGACACTGAAGCTTTCTTT.

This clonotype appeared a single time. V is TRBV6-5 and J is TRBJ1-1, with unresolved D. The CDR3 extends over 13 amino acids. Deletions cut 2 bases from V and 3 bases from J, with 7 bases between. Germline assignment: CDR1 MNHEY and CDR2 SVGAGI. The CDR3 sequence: CASSYVSDTEAFF. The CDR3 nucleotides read TGTGCCAGCAGTTACGTCAGCGACACTGAAGCTTTCTTT.

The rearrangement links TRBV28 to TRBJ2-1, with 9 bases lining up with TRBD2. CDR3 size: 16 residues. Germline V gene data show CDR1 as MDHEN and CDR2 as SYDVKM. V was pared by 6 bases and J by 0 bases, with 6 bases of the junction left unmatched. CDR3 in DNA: TGTGCCAGCAGCGGAGCGGGAGGCCCCTCCTACAATGAGCAGTTCTTC. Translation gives CASSGAGGPSYNEQFF.

The CDR3 coding sequence is TGTGCCAGCGTAGTCGAGGGCTTCGGAAAACTGTTTTTT. The encoded protein is CASVVEGFGKLFF. J is TRBJ1-4 and V is TRBV6-1; D unresolved. The V gene's germline CDR1 is MNHNS and CDR2 SASEGT. V lost 8 bases and J lost 10, with 17 bases in between. CDR3 size: 13 residues.

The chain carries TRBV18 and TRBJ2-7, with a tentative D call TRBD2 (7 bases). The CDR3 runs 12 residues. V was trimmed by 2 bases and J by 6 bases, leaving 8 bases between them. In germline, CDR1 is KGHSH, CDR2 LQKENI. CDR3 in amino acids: CASSPGGAEQYF. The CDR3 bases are TGTGCCAGCTCACCAGGGGGGGCCGAGCAGTACTTC.

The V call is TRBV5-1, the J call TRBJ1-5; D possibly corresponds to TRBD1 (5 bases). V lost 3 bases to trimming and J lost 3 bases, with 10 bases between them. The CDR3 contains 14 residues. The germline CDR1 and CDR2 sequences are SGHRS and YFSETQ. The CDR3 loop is CASSWGTPNQPQHF. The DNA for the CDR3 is TGCGCCAGCAGCTGGGGGACCCCCAATCAGCCCCAGCATTTT.

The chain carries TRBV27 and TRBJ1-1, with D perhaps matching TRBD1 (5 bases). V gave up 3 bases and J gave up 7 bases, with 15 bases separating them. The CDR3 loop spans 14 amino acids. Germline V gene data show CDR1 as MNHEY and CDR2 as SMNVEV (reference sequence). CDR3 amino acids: CASSFTAGQNEAFF. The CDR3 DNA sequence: TGTGCCAGCAGTTTTACCGCGGGGCAGAATGAAGCTTTCTTT.

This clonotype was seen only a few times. In DNA, the CDR3 is TGTGCCAGCAGTTTCCTCAGACAGCGAAAGTACTTC. It specifies CASSFLRQRKYF. The V call is TRBV7-9, the J call TRBJ2-4; the D gene is possibly TRBD1 (5 bases). Germline V gives CDR1 SEHNR, CDR2 FQNEAQ (reference sequence). Trimming pared 6 bases from V and 14 bases from J, leaving 17 bases between. The CDR3 length is 12 residues.

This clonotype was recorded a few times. This CDR3 is CASSPDREAYGYTF. In nucleotides, the CDR3 is TGTGCCAGCAGTCCCGACAGGGAGGCCTATGGCTACACCTTC. The chain links TRBV6-1 to TRBJ1-2; 7 positions agree with TRBD1. The CDR3 spans 14 residues. The trim removed 5 bases at V and 4 bases at J, leaving 7 bases unmatched. Germline CDR1 MNHNS, CDR2 SASEGT.

CDR3 nucleotide sequence: TGTGCCAGCAGTGAAGTAACACCTTACAATGAGCAGTTCTTC. It translates to CASSEVTPYNEQFF. This sequence joins TRBV6-1 and TRBJ2-1; D not resolved. Per the germline V gene, CDR1 is MNHNS and CDR2 is SASEGT. Trimming stripped 1 base from V and 4 bases from J, with 8 bases between. The CDR3 runs to 14 residues.

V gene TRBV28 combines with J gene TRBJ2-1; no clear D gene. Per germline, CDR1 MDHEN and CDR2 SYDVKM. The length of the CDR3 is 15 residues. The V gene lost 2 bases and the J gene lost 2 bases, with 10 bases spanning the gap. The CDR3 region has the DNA TGTGCCAGCAGTTTACAACGGGTAACCTACAATGAGCAGTTCTTC. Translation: CASSLQRVTYNEQFF. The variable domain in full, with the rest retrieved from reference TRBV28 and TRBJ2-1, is DVKVTQSSRYLVKRTGEKVFLECVQDMDHENMFWYRQDPGLGLRLIYFSYDVKMKEKGDIPEGYSVSREKKERFSLILESASTNQTSMYLCASSLQRVTYNEQFFGPGTRLTVL.

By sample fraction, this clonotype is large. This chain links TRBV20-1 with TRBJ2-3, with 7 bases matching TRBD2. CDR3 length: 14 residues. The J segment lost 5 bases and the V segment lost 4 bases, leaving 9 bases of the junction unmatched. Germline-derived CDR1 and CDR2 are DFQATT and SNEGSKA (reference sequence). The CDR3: CSAKGPWGGDTQYF. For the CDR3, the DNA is TGCAGTGCTAAGGGGCCCTGGGGGGGAGATACGCAGTATTTT.

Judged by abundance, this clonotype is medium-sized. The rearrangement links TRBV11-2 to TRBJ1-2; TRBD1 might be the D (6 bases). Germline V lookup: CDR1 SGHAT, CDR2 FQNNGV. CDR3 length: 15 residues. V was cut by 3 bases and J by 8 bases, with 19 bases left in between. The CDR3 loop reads CASSFRVQGSFGYTF. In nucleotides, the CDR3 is TGTGCCAGCAGCTTTCGGGTACAGGGCTCGTTCGGCTACACCTTC.

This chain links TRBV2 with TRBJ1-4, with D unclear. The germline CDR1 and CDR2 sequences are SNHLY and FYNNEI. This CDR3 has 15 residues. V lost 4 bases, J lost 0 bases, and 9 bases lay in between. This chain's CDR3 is CASSAPPTTNEKLFF. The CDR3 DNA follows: TGTGCCAGCAGTGCCCCCCCCACAACTAATGAAAAACTGTTTTTT.

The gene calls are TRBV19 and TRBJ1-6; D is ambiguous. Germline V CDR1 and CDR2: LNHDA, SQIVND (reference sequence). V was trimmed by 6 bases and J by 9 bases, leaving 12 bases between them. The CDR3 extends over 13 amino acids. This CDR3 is CASSEGLGSPLHF. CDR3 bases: TGTGCCAGTAGCGAGGGTTTAGGTTCACCCCTCCACTTT. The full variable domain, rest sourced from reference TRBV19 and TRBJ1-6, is DGGITQSPKYLFRKEGQNVTLSCEQNLNHDAMYWYRQDPGQGLRLIYYSQIVNDFQKGDIAEGYSVSREKKESFPLTVTSAQKNPTAFYLCASSEGLGSPLHFGNGTRLTVT.